This TCR beta chain stems from a study of blood T cells in healthy people across ages. Per germline, CDR1 DFQATT and CDR2 SNEGSKA (reference sequence). Trimming shortened V by 6 bases and J by 5 bases, and 16 bases separated the two germline ends. The CDR3 totals 13 residues. This clonotype was seen more than once but under ten times. Using a J-beta primer mix together with a sample-barcoded 5' primer, a second PCR was run for roughly 7 to 12 cycles. TCRdb re-called the 5' RACE reads with MiXCR, one entry per CDR3 protein. The table includes some 750,000 distinct CDR3 sequences, about 20% detected once. Researchers report isolating at least 6 million PBMCs per sample.

This clonotype was obtained from a man between 65 and 85 years old in good health. Sequenced: blood. This chain links TRBV20-1 with TRBJ2-5; D possibly corresponds to TRBD2 (6 bases). Here the CDR3 DNA reads TGCAGTGCCCGAATGGGGGGAAGGGAGACCCAGTACTTC. Translating it yields CSARMGGRETQYF.